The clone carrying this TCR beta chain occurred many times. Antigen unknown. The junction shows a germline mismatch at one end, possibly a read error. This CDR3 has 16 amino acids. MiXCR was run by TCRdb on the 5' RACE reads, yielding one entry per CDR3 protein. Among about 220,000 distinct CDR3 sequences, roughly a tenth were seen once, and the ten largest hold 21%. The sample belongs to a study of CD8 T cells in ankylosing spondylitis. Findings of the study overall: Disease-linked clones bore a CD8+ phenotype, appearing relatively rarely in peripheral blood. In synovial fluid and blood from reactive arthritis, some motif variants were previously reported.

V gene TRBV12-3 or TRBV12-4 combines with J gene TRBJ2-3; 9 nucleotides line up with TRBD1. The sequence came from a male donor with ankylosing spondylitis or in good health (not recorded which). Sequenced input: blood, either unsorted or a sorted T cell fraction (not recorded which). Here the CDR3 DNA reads TGTGCCAGCAATTTACCGGGGACAGGGAGTACAGATACGCAGTATTTT. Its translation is CASNLPGTGSTDTQYF.